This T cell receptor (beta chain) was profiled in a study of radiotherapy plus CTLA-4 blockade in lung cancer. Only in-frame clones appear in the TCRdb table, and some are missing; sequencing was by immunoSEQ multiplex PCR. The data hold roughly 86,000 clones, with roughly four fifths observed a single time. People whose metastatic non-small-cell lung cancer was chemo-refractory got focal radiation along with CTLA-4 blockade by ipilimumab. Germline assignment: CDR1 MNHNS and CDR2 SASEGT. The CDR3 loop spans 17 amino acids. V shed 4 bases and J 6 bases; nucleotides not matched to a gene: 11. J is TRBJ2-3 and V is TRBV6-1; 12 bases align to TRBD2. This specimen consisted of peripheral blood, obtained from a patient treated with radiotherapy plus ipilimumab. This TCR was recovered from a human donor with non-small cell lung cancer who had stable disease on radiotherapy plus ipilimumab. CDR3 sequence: CASSAYRTSGTRDTQYF. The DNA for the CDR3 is TGTGCCAGCAGTGCATACAGGACTAGCGGGACAAGGGATACGCAGTATTTT.